This T cell receptor (beta chain) was recorded in a study of identical twins. General study results and limits: Fewer insertions were carried by abundant cord blood beta clonotypes, but none was seen in memory repertoires.

This clonotype was seen a few times. Its antigen is not identified. TCRdb ran MiXCR on the 5' RACE reads and lists one entry per CDR3 protein. The sample holds approximately 300,000 distinct CDR3 sequences, roughly 9% seen once. V lost 5 bases and J lost 4; bases outside the gene matches: 14. The germline V gene encodes CDR1 MNHEY and CDR2 SMNVEV (reference sequence). CDR3 length equals 16 residues. The donors were all healthy and Caucasian. These data were also filed under a second study, of yellow fever vaccine responses in identical twins.

This chain links TRBV27 with TRBJ2-7; 7 bases are shared with TRBD2. Input material: CD8+ T cells sorted from blood. The origin of this receptor is a woman between 18 and 29 years old in good health. The CDR3 loop is CASSALGGENRYEQYF. CDR3 bases: TGTGCCAGCAGTGCCCTTGGGGGGGAAAACCGATACGAGCAGTACTTC.